Below, 7 T cell receptor beta chains from the same sample are listed, as sequenced in a study of blood T cell repertoires in COVID-19. Libraries were prepared by immunoSEQ multiplex PCR; TCRdb keeps only in-frame clonotypes and omits some of them. The repertoire holds more than 150,000 clones, with 80% as singletons. Sequencing was performed on PBMCs or T cells enriched from blood (not recorded which). The origin of the receptors is a man aged 55 to 70 who had been exposed to COVID-19.

The V call is TRBV10-3, the J call TRBJ2-2; D is uncertain. The germline V gene has CDR1 ENHRY and CDR2 SYGVKD. The CDR3 covers 15 residues. With 9 bases removed from V and 3 bases from J, the gap between germline ends came to 17 bases. CDR3 sequence (DNA): TGTGCCATGCTAAGAATCCCTGGAGACACCGGGGAGCTGTTTTTT. As protein: CAMLRIPGDTGELFF.

The chain joins TRBV2 to TRBJ2-3, with a possible D match to TRBD2 (5 bases). Germline CDR1 reads SNHLY; CDR2 reads FYNNEI. This CDR3 has 14 residues. V lost 7 bases and J lost 2, with 13 bases in between. The CDR3 nucleotides read TGTGCCAGCACCGAAAGGACTTACACAGATACGCAGTATTTT. The encoded protein is CASTERTYTDTQYF.

The V gene is TRBV4-1, the J gene TRBJ2-1; a weak D match, TRBD1 (6 bases). The germline V gene has CDR1 MGHRA and CDR2 YSYEKL. The CDR3 has 15 amino acids. V was pared by 1 base and J by 3 bases, with 10 bases between. DNA for the CDR3: TGCGCCAGCAGCCAAGCTGGGGGCGGCTACAATGAGCAGTTCTTC. Protein: CASSQAGGGYNEQFF.

This clone has just one count. V and J are TRBV5-1 and TRBJ1-5, with TRBD1 as a possible D gene (6 bases). Trimming took 0 bases from V and 7 from J, leaving 14 bases between them. The CDR3 length is 15 residues. Per germline, CDR1 SGHRS and CDR2 YFSETQ. The CDR3 loop reads CASSLGVTGSQPQHF. In nucleotides, the CDR3 is TGCGCCAGCAGCTTGGGGGTGACAGGTTCCCAGCCCCAGCATTTT.

The chain recombines TRBV13 with TRBJ2-4; 7 bases agree with TRBD1. V gave up 5 bases and J gave up 0 bases; unmatched junction bases: 7. The CDR3 extends over 16 amino acids. Germline CDR1 PRHDT, CDR2 FYEKMQ (reference sequence). CDR3 protein: CASSPNRGLAKNIQYF. CDR3 nucleotide sequence: TGTGCCAGCAGCCCAAACAGGGGCCTAGCCAAAAACATTCAGTACTTC.

The rearrangement joins TRBV27 to TRBJ2-7; 12 nucleotides agree with TRBD2. The CDR3 covers 16 residues. V lost 5 bases, J lost 3 bases, and 8 bases stayed unmatched. The germline V gene encodes CDR1 MNHEY and CDR2 SMNVEV (reference sequence). The CDR3 DNA sequence: TGTGCCAGCAGTGCCCGACTAGCGGGAGTAGGCTACGAGCAGTACTTC. This encodes CASSARLAGVGYEQYF.

The rearrangement links TRBV7-8 to TRBJ1-5, with D perhaps matching TRBD1 (5 bases). The CDR3 extends over 16 amino acids. Trimming shortened V by 5 bases and J by 4 bases, and 18 bases separated the two germline ends. Per the germline V gene, CDR1 is SGHVS and CDR2 is FQNEAQ. The CDR3 DNA sequence: TGTGCCAGCAGCCGTTCGGGGGAGGGCGGGAATCAGCCCCAGCATTTT. This gives the protein CASSRSGEGGNQPQHF.